This T cell receptor beta chain was sequenced in a study of beta chain features in type 1 diabetes. The V gene's germline CDR1 is LNHDA and CDR2 SQIVND (reference sequence). Trimming removed 4 bases from V and 3 bases from J, with 16 bases in between. This CDR3 has 16 amino acids. For this clone: Its cognate antigen is unknown.

Study-level points and caveats: TCRB CDR3s were moderately but significantly shorter in Type 1 diabetes patients in all four CD4+ subsets.

The sequenced template was cDNA made from the entire isolated RNA. The repertoire was sequenced with immunoSEQ multiplex PCR; TCRdb's copy has only in-frame clones and lacks some. The top ten clones hold about 0.6% of a sample with about 370,000 clones, 9.5% to 10% of them seen once. The chain couples TRBV19 to TRBJ2-4; unclear D gene. Sequencing was carried out using central memory CD4+ T cells from blood. This TCR came from a man aged 25 to 40 with type 1 diabetes. The CDR3 DNA is TGTGCCAGTAGTAACTATGGTGGAGAGGACAAAAACATTCAGTACTTC. Residues: CASSNYGGEDKNIQYF.